Listed below are T cell receptor beta chains from one sample, sequenced in a study of blood T cell repertoires in COVID-19. The repertoire was sequenced with immunoSEQ multiplex PCR; TCRdb's copy has only in-frame clones and lacks some. The table has around 130,000 clones, approximately 83% seen once. The sequencing sample was made of peripheral blood. The receptors stem from a woman between 50 and 59 years old who had recovered from COVID-19. Each CDR3 is given with its conserved first and last residue. A D gene is named only where the DNA matches it firmly. Some rows mark clone size as missing; the rest say once, few, many or name a class of expanded clone.

>NA|TRBJ2-7|TRBV4-1|TRBD1
CASSQVWPGQGYQHSYEQYF
TGCGCCAGCAGCCAAGTCTGGCCGGGACAGGGGTATCAACATAGCTACGAGCAGTACTTC
>NA|TRBJ2-5|TRBV4-3|TRBD2
CASSLGAFAGEETQYF
TGCGCCAGCAGCCTAGGAGCGTTTGCGGGAGAAGAGACCCAGTACTTC
>NA|TRBJ1-2|TRBV9|NA
CASTPGGGGYTF
TGTGCCAGCACCCCGGGGGGGGGCGGCTACACCTTC
>NA|TRBJ2-1|TRBV4-3|TRBD1
CASSQRFSGTGDNEQFF
TGCGCCAGCAGCCAAAGATTTTCCGGGACAGGGGACAATGAGCAGTTCTTC
>NA|TRBJ2-3|TRBV5-8|NA
CASTRGRGTDTQYF
TGTGCCAGCACTCGGGGTAGGGGCACAGATACGCAGTATTTT
>NA|TRBJ1-5|TRBV18|NA
CASSPGGAGAFQPQHF
TGTGCCAGCTCACCGGGAGGGGCGGGGGCATTTCAGCCCCAGCATTTT
>NA|TRBJ1-2|TRBV9|NA
CASSEHLGGYGYTF
TGTGCCAGCAGCGAACATCTCGGGGGATATGGCTACACCTTC
>NA|TRBJ2-7|TRBV5-4|NA
CASSSPPSVQYF
TGTGCCAGCAGCAGCCCCCCCTCGGTGCAGTACTTC
>NA|TRBJ1-2|TRBV7-9|TRBD1
CASSKQGNYGYTF
TGTGCCAGCAGCAAACAGGGGAACTATGGCTACACCTTC
>NA|TRBJ2-7|TRBV3-1/TRBV3-2|NA
CASSRGYEQYF
TGTGCCAGCAGCCGAGGCTACGAGCAGTACTTC
>NA|TRBJ2-2|TRBV9|NA
CASSVLETGELFF
TGTGCCAGCAGCGTTTTAGAAACCGGGGAGCTGTTTTTT
>few|TRBJ2-7|TRBV5-4|NA
CASSFSRGILSYEQYF
TGTGCCAGCAGCTTTTCTCGCGGGATCCTCTCCTACGAGCAGTACTTC
>NA|TRBJ1-1|TRBV19|TRBD1
CASARTGDNTEAFF
TGTGCCAGTGCTCGGACAGGCGATAACACTGAAGCTTTCTTT
>NA|TRBJ1-2|TRBV24-1|NA
CATSAGNYGYTF
TGTGCCACCAGTGCAGGGAACTATGGCTACACCTTC
>NA|TRBJ1-2|TRBV7-2|NA
CASSHRGGDYGYTF
TGTGCCAGCAGCCATAGGGGCGGAGACTATGGCTACACCTTC
>NA|TRBJ1-2|TRBV14|TRBD1
CASSRLTGEDGYTF
TGTGCCAGCAGCCGCCTTACAGGGGAGGATGGCTACACCTTC
>NA|TRBJ1-4|TRBV5-8|NA
CASSLANRVLFF
TGTGCCAGCAGCTTGGCCAACCGGGTCCTGTTTTTT
>NA|TRBJ2-7|TRBV5-1|NA
CASSLAGGLIYEQYF
TGCGCCAGCAGCTTGGCCGGTGGACTCATATACGAGCAGTACTTC
>NA|TRBJ2-3|TRBV2|NA
CASSELPDTQYF
TGTGCCAGCAGTGAACTTCCGGATACGCAGTATTTT
>NA|TRBJ2-7|TRBV5-5|NA
CASSPRGGSYEQYF
TGTGCCAGCAGCCCAAGAGGGGGATCCTACGAGCAGTACTTC
>NA|TRBJ2-3|TRBV18|TRBD2
CASSRSSGQRTDTQYF
TGTGCCAGCTCAAGGAGTAGCGGGCAACGCACAGATACGCAGTATTTT
>NA|TRBJ2-5|TRBV11-2|TRBD2
CASSTSPGGQETQYF
TGTGCCAGCAGCACCTCTCCGGGGGGCCAAGAGACCCAGTACTTC
>NA|TRBJ1-2|TRBV7-8|TRBD1
CASSLARGYGYTF
TGTGCCAGCAGCTTAGCCAGGGGGTATGGCTACACCTTC
>NA|TRBJ1-1|TRBV7-8|NA
CASSLLPRVDTEAFF
TGTGCCAGCAGCTTATTACCGAGGGTCGACACTGAAGCTTTCTTT
>once|TRBJ2-4|TRBV20-1|NA
CSASGDNIQYF
TGCAGTGCTAGCGGGGATAACATTCAGTACTTC
>NA|TRBJ2-7|TRBV18|TRBD2
CASSPSAAGGPYEQYF
TGTGCCAGCTCACCATCAGCAGCGGGAGGGCCGTACGAGCAGTACTTC
>NA|TRBJ2-3|TRBV20-1|NA
CSASRGITDTQYF
TGCAGTGCTAGTCGGGGTATCACAGATACGCAGTATTTT
>NA|TRBJ1-6|TRBV5-5|NA
CASSLEVGGGSPLHF
TGTGCCAGCAGCTTGGAAGTAGGGGGAGGGTCACCCCTCCACTTT
>few|TRBJ1-5|TRBV30|TRBD1
CAWSGDRNQPQHF
TGTGCCTGGAGTGGGGACAGAAATCAGCCCCAGCATTTT
>NA|TRBJ1-6|TRBV6-5|TRBD1
CASSRQGYNSPLHF
TGTGCCAGCAGCCGACAGGGCTATAATTCACCCCTCCACTTT
>NA|TRBJ1-1|TRBV7-9|NA
CASSLVELTEAFF
TGTGCCAGCAGCCTCGTCGAGCTAACTGAAGCTTTCTTT
>NA|TRBJ2-5|TRBV5-1|TRBD1
CASSSSTGAETQYF
TGCGCCAGCAGCTCGTCGACAGGGGCAGAGACCCAGTACTTC
>once|TRBJ2-7|TRBV11-3|NA
CASSWGQGISEQYF
TGTGCCAGCAGCTGGGGTCAGGGGATCTCCGAGCAGTACTTC
>NA|TRBJ1-4|TRBV5-4|TRBD1
CASSFGGGTGEKLFF
TGTGCCAGCAGCTTTGGTGGAGGGACAGGCGAAAAACTGTTTTTT
>NA|TRBJ1-3|TRBV2|TRBD1
CAKDRGMDSGNTIYF
TGTGCCAAGGACAGGGGGATGGACTCTGGAAACACCATATATTTT
>NA|TRBJ2-7|TRBV7-2|NA
CASSTGPGVYEQYF
TGTGCCAGCAGCACCGGGCCGGGGGTCTACGAGCAGTACTTC
>NA|TRBJ1-6|TRBV7-9|NA
CASSLELQRSPLHF
TGTGCCAGCAGCTTAGAGCTCCAACGATCACCCCTCCACTTT
>NA|TRBJ2-3|TRBV6-1|TRBD2
CASSERERGAVDTQYF
TGTGCCAGCAGTGAAAGGGAGCGGGGGGCCGTGGATACGCAGTATTTT
>NA|TRBJ2-6|TRBV27|NA
CASSSLGSGANVLTF
TGTGCCAGCAGTTCCCTCGGCTCTGGGGCCAACGTCCTGACTTTC
>NA|TRBJ1-1|TRBV5-1|NA
CASSYGGGVNTEAFF
TGCGCCAGCAGCTATGGTGGTGGAGTTAACACTGAAGCTTTCTTT
>NA|TRBJ2-6|TRBV19|TRBD1
CASSLLQGSSGANVLTF
TGTGCCAGTAGTCTACTACAGGGGAGCTCTGGGGCCAACGTCCTGACTTTC
>NA|TRBJ1-5|TRBV11-3|NA
CASSLLQGNSNQPQHF
TGTGCCAGCAGCTTATTACAGGGAAATAGCAATCAGCCCCAGCATTTT
>NA|TRBJ2-7|TRBV30|TRBD1
CACRGTGEAEQYF
TGTGCCTGCCGGGGGACAGGGGAGGCCGAGCAGTACTTC
>NA|TRBJ1-5|TRBV6-2/TRBV6-3|TRBD1
CASSYSPDRAYSNQPQHF
TGTGCCAGCAGTTACTCCCCGGACAGGGCATATAGCAATCAGCCCCAGCATTTT
>NA|TRBJ1-1|TRBV6-5|NA
CASTANSGQSTEAFF
TGTGCCAGCACCGCAAACAGCGGACAGAGCACTGAAGCTTTCTTT
>NA|TRBJ2-2|TRBV7-9|TRBD1
CASRGQGLASTGELFF
TGTGCCAGCAGGGGACAGGGATTAGCGTCCACCGGGGAGCTGTTTTTT
>once|TRBJ2-2|TRBV5-6|TRBD1
CASSLVGTGSTGELFF
TGTGCCAGCAGCTTGGTAGGGACAGGGAGCACCGGGGAGCTGTTTTTT
>few|TRBJ1-6|TRBV21-1|NA
CASSKPVEGDRNSPLHF
TGTGCCAGCAGCAAACCAGTCGAAGGGGACAGAAATTCACCCCTCCACTTT
>once|TRBJ2-1|TRBV2|TRBD2
CASSDRASGAGKQFF
TGTGCCAGCAGTGATCGGGCTAGCGGGGCCGGGAAGCAGTTCTTC
>NA|TRBJ2-6|TRBV5-1|NA
CASSPQGSGANVLTF
TGCGCCAGCAGCCCCCAGGGGTCTGGGGCCAACGTCCTGACTTTC
>few|TRBJ2-5|TRBV2|NA
CASNGRQEETQYF
TGTGCCAGCAATGGGCGACAGGAAGAGACCCAGTACTTC
>NA|TRBJ1-2|TRBV11-3|TRBD1
CASSSDRGVSF
TGTGCCAGCAGTTCGGACAGGGGGGTGAGCTTC
>NA|TRBJ2-2|TRBV30|TRBD1
CAWPVIGQGKPGELFF
TGTGCCTGGCCCGTAATTGGACAGGGTAAGCCCGGGGAGCTGTTTTTT
>NA|TRBJ2-7|TRBV18|TRBD1
CASSPGQVGYEQYF
TGTGCCAGCTCACCGGGACAGGTAGGATACGAGCAGTACTTC
>NA|TRBJ1-4|TRBV2|NA
CASNGGTLFATNEKLFF
TGTGCCAGCAACGGCGGTACCCTTTTTGCAACTAATGAAAAACTGTTTTTT